These T cell receptor beta chains were read from a single sample in a study of T cell responses to AZD1222 COVID-19 vaccine. Clones were read by immunoSEQ multiplex PCR, and TCRdb kept only the in-frame ones, dropping some. The table has about 130,000 clones, 65% to 90% seen once. The sample was peripheral blood, taken on day 0 of AZD1222 vaccination. These receptors originate from an adult in good health. Both conserved end residues are part of each CDR3. D genes are given only for firm matches. A row's size may be missing; if present it is once, few, many or a size class.

j_gene	d_gene	v_gene	abundance	CDR3aa	CDR3nt
TRBJ1-1	TRBD1	TRBV27	-	CASRGGTGVTEAFF	TGTGCCAGCCGGGGGGGAACAGGGGTCACTGAAGCTTTCTTT
TRBJ1-3	-	TRBV14	-	CASSQGGSLSGNTIYF	TGTGCCAGCAGCCAAGGAGGGAGCCTCTCTGGAAACACCATATATTTT
TRBJ2-7	-	TRBV5-1	-	CASSDTYEQYF	TGCGCCAGCAGCGACACCTACGAGCAGTACTTC
TRBJ2-3	-	TRBV18	once	CASSLSALSTDTQYF	TGTGCCAGCTCACTGTCAGCACTTAGCACAGATACGCAGTATTTT
TRBJ1-5	-	TRBV10-2	-	CASSEWAASNQPQHF	TGCGCCAGCAGTGAGTGGGCAGCTAGCAATCAGCCCCAGCATTTT
TRBJ1-2	-	TRBV15	-	CATSRDRLTGRGYTF	TGTGCCACCAGCAGAGATAGGTTAACAGGTCGCGGCTACACCTTC
TRBJ1-5	-	TRBV3-1/TRBV3-2	-	CASSQDLSTVNQPQHF	TGTGCCAGCAGCCAAGATCTTTCGACAGTTAATCAGCCCCAGCATTTT
TRBJ2-2	-	TRBV6-5	-	CASCPRGTGELFF	TGTGCCAGCTGCCCCAGGGGAACCGGGGAGCTGTTTTTT
TRBJ2-7	-	TRBV7-9	-	CASSLGVYEQYF	TGTGCCAGCAGCTTAGGGGTATACGAGCAGTACTTC
TRBJ2-7	TRBD1	TRBV5-8	-	CASSLGTGLSYEQYF	TGTGCCAGCAGCTTAGGGACAGGTCTATCCTACGAGCAGTACTTC
TRBJ1-2	-	TRBV9	-	CASSAKERLGYTF	TGTGCCAGCAGCGCCAAGGAACGCCTTGGCTACACCTTC
TRBJ2-7	TRBD1	TRBV7-8	-	CASSFDRAYEQYF	TGTGCCAGCAGCTTCGACAGGGCCTACGAGCAGTACTTC
TRBJ1-4	TRBD1	TRBV24-1	-	CATSQTGPNEKLFF	TGTGCCACCAGTCAGACAGGGCCTAATGAAAAACTGTTTTTT
TRBJ2-2	-	TRBV4-2	-	CASSRGTATWELFF	TGTGCCAGCAGCCGGGGAACGGCAACCTGGGAGCTGTTTTTT
TRBJ1-1	-	TRBV2	-	CASSVDATKAFF	TGTGCCAGCAGTGTAGACGCTACCAAAGCTTTCTTT
TRBJ2-7	-	TRBV30	-	CAWNPGASYEQYF	TGTGCCTGGAATCCGGGGGCCTCTTACGAGCAGTACTTC
TRBJ2-7	-	TRBV9	-	CASSPRAGTDTYEQYF	TGTGCCAGCAGCCCCCGGGCCGGAACAGATACCTACGAGCAGTACTTC
TRBJ1-2	TRBD1	TRBV24-1	-	CATSDSGTGVNYGYTF	TGTGCCACCAGTGATTCCGGGACAGGGGTTAACTATGGCTACACCTTC
TRBJ2-7	TRBD1	TRBV7-2	-	CASYQGVGSYEQYF	TGTGCCAGCTACCAGGGGGTGGGGTCCTACGAGCAGTACTTC
TRBJ1-1	TRBD1	TRBV5-1	-	CASRRGGADTEAFF	TGCGCCAGCAGACGAGGGGGCGCGGACACTGAAGCTTTCTTT
TRBJ2-7	-	TRBV19	-	CASSILPNEQYF	TGTGCCAGTAGTATCCTTCCGAACGAGCAGTACTTC
TRBJ1-1	-	TRBV4-1	-	CASSQIRDTEAFF	TGCGCCAGCAGCCAGATACGGGACACTGAAGCTTTCTTT
TRBJ2-3	-	TRBV9	-	CASSRRGAGTDTQYF	TGTGCCAGCAGCCGCAGGGGGGCCGGCACAGATACGCAGTATTTT
TRBJ1-6	-	TRBV7-9	once	CASSFGDSPLHF	TGTGCCAGCAGCTTTGGAGATTCACCCCTCCACTTT
TRBJ1-1	-	TRBV11-3	-	CASSLDGAEAFF	TGTGCCAGCAGCTTAGATGGAGCTGAAGCTTTCTTT
TRBJ1-2	-	TRBV12-3/TRBV12-4	-	CASTQEGGYGYTF	TGTGCCAGCACTCAGGAGGGAGGCTATGGCTACACCTTC
TRBJ2-5	-	TRBV7-2	-	CASSFGSTETQYF	TGTGCCAGCAGCTTCGGATCCACGGAGACCCAGTACTTC
TRBJ1-2	-	TRBV28	-	CASRPPQGAGGYTF	TGTGCCAGCAGACCTCCGCAAGGGGCCGGTGGCTACACCTTC
TRBJ2-7	TRBD1	TRBV6-5	-	CASSLTGALTYEQYF	TGTGCCAGCAGTCTAACAGGGGCCCTAACCTACGAGCAGTACTTC
TRBJ1-4	-	TRBV27	-	CASSGLGGGNEKLFF	TGTGCCAGCAGTGGGTTGGGGGGGGGTAATGAAAAACTGTTTTTT
TRBJ1-5	-	TRBV6-6	-	CASLPRLRQGNQPQHF	TGTGCCAGCTTACCCAGGCTCAGACAGGGCAATCAGCCCCAGCATTTT
TRBJ2-3	-	TRBV7-3	few	CASSLVGDTQYF	TGTGCCAGCAGCCTAGTTGGAGATACGCAGTATTTT
TRBJ1-2	-	TRBV5-1	-	CASSLGPQGAGYGYTF	TGCGCCAGCAGCTTGGGCCCCCAAGGGGCGGGCTATGGCTACACCTTC
TRBJ2-3	-	TRBV5-8	-	CASSSFPSTDTQYF	TGTGCCAGCAGCTCATTTCCTAGCACAGATACGCAGTATTTT
TRBJ1-1	-	TRBV4-3	-	CASSQDHRAPEAFF	TGCGCCAGCAGCCAAGATCATAGGGCTCCTGAAGCTTTCTTT
TRBJ1-2	TRBD1	TRBV3-1/TRBV3-2	-	CASSRTGDGGYTF	TGTGCCAGCAGCCGGACAGGGGATGGTGGCTACACCTTC
TRBJ2-7	-	TRBV10-3	-	CAISSDTSPSYEQYF	TGTGCCATCAGCTCGGACACGTCCCCCTCCTACGAGCAGTACTTC
TRBJ1-6	-	TRBV2	-	CASTGERNNSPLHF	TGTGCCAGCACAGGAGAACGGAATAATTCACCCCTCCACTTT
TRBJ1-5	TRBD1	TRBV10-1	-	CATCPPDRGISNQPQHF	TGCGCCACCTGCCCCCCGGACAGGGGGATTAGCAATCAGCCCCAGCATTTT
TRBJ1-2	-	TRBV3-1/TRBV3-2	once	CASSQVDSNYGYTF	TGTGCCAGCAGCCAAGTGGACAGTAACTATGGCTACACCTTC
TRBJ1-1	-	TRBV21-1	-	CASSKCDGPSMNTEAFF	TGTGCCAGCAGCAAATGTGACGGTCCCTCCATGAACACTGAAGCTTTCTTT
TRBJ2-1	-	TRBV28	-	CASSLRQYNEQFF	TGTGCCAGCAGTCTGCGACAGTACAATGAGCAGTTCTTC
TRBJ1-1	-	TRBV15	-	CATSRDISTRATEAFF	TGTGCCACCAGCAGAGATATCAGTACCCGGGCCACTGAAGCTTTCTTT
TRBJ2-2	-	TRBV2	-	CASSEALSGTGELFF	TGTGCCAGCAGTGAAGCTTTAAGCGGCACCGGGGAGCTGTTTTTT
TRBJ2-2	TRBD1	TRBV2	-	CASADRGRIGELFF	TGTGCCAGCGCTGACAGGGGGCGGATCGGGGAGCTGTTTTTT
TRBJ2-1	-	TRBV4-1	once	CASSQEGRESYNEQFF	TGCGCCAGCAGCCAAGAGGGCCGGGAATCTTACAATGAGCAGTTCTTC
TRBJ2-1	TRBD2	TRBV11-3	-	CASSLGTRGGDEQFF	TGTGCCAGCAGCTTGGGGACTAGGGGGGGAGATGAGCAGTTCTTC
TRBJ2-2	-	TRBV7-9	-	CASRGGQRITGELFF	TGTGCCAGCAGAGGGGGACAAAGGATCACCGGGGAGCTGTTTTTT
TRBJ1-4	-	TRBV3-1/TRBV3-2	-	CASRLDQQEKNEKLFF	TGTGCCAGCAGACTCGACCAACAGGAAAAGAATGAAAAACTGTTTTTT
TRBJ1-3	-	TRBV7-2	-	CASSLQAQAPGNTIYF	TGTGCCAGCAGCTTACAAGCTCAGGCGCCTGGAAACACCATATATTTT
TRBJ1-1	-	TRBV7-2	once	CASSFNVDTEAFF	TGTGCCAGCAGCTTTAACGTCGACACTGAAGCTTTCTTT
TRBJ1-2	TRBD1	TRBV3-1/TRBV3-2	-	CASSETGGEYGYTF	TGTGCCAGCAGCGAGACAGGGGGAGAGTATGGCTACACCTTC
TRBJ1-2	-	TRBV7-2	-	CASSILSANYGYTF	TGTGCCAGCAGCATCTTGTCAGCTAACTATGGCTACACCTTC
TRBJ1-2	-	TRBV29-1	-	CSVWLDGYTF	TGCAGCGTTTGGCTAGATGGCTACACCTTC
TRBJ2-3	TRBD2	TRBV6-4	-	CASSDGGGADTQYF	TGTGCCAGCAGTGACGGCGGGGGGGCAGATACGCAGTATTTT
TRBJ1-4	TRBD1	TRBV5-6	-	CASSSPRQGKNEKLFF	TGTGCCAGCAGCTCCCCTCGACAGGGAAAGAATGAAAAACTGTTTTTT